This TCR beta chain was identified in a study of T cells after yellow fever vaccination. Overall study results and limits: Most clones from primary vaccination resurfaced after the booster (about 95% CD4, about 91% CD8). Across the CD4 and CD8 compartments, a small share of clonotypes was present in both. Weaker overall was a secondary response that nonetheless peaked faster, on day 5 versus 15.

TCRdb fed the 5' RACE reads into MiXCR, producing one record per CDR3 protein. The top ten clones hold less than 20% of a sample with around 400,000 distinct CDR3 sequences, about 9.9% of them seen once. A word on this clonotype: What it recognizes is unknown.

The CDR3 covers 13 residues. Trimming took off 3 bases at V and 3 bases at J, with 9 bases between the two ends. This clonotype was obtained from a man between 18 and 29 years old who received the YFV17D yellow fever vaccine. The rearrangement joins TRBV12-3 or TRBV12-4 to TRBJ2-7, with unresolved D. The sequenced sample was PBMCs, obtained on the day of the first yellow fever vaccination. In DNA form, the CDR3 reads TGTGCCAGCAGTTTGGCGGACGGCTACGAGCAGTACTTC. Protein: CASSLADGYEQYF.